This TCR beta chain was recorded in a study of post-analysis software for immune sequencing data. The CDR3 is made up of 15 amino acids. From germline, CDR1 is DFQATT and CDR2 SNEGSKA (reference sequence). V lost 0 bases, J lost 2 bases, and 13 bases lay in between. Of note for this clonotype: The antigen is undetermined.

Broader study findings: There were about 5 TRBV segments more frequent in patients than controls, and TRBV5-6, TRBV5-1 and TRBV20-1 were among them.

TCR beta cDNA libraries had unique molecular identifiers. A single record per CDR3 protein comes from TCRdb applying MiXCR to the PCR reads. The sample carries some 700,000 distinct CDR3 sequences, 59% recorded once. This TCR was sampled from a girl aged 2-15 years with multiple sclerosis. The source material was blood. The V and J genes are TRBV20-1 and TRBJ2-5; D is possibly TRBD2 (6 bases). CDR3 DNA sequence: TGCAGTGCTAGAGATCTCGTCGCGGGACAAGAGACCCAGTACTTC. Protein: CSARDLVAGQETQYF.